Included here is one T cell receptor (beta chain) sequence, with context. The data derive from a study of regulatory T cells in long-lasting Graves disease. The germline V and J ends were trimmed by 8 bases and 7 bases, with 18 bases remaining between them. The CDR3 extends over 13 amino acids. Germline assignment: CDR1 PRHDT and CDR2 FYEKMQ (reference sequence). As for time point: newly diagnosed GD, antithyroid drugs for less than 3 months. The TCR library used RNA extracted from PBMCs. Relying on iRepertoire HTBI primers and Arm-PCR of CDR3 regions, the team built TCR beta libraries. TCRdb independently ran MiXCR on the multiplex PCR reads; one entry per CDR3 protein. Of hundreds of thousands of distinct CDR3 sequences in the sample, roughly 14% were seen once. The same sample was also studied in work on T cells in Graves' hyperthyroidism and ophthalmopathy. That source notes: In simple terms, a model built on 13 V-J features told ophthalmopathy apart from stable hyperthyroidism.

The sequenced sample was peripheral blood mononuclear cells (PBMCs), obtained at new diagnosis, from a patient treated with antithyroid drugs. This TCR was sampled from a man aged 30-40 years with Graves disease. V and J are TRBV13 and TRBJ2-7; possible D gene TRBD1, 6 bases. CDR3 nucleotides: TGTGCCAGCGGCCCGTACAGGGATTGGGAGCAGTACTTC. Its translation: CASGPYRDWEQYF.